The 31 T cell receptor beta chains below come from one sample, sequenced in a study of cytomegalovirus exposure and HLA in healthy donors. Vbeta (60) and Jbeta (13) primers were used in the PCR. Method: immunoSEQ multiplex PCR; TCRdb's copy keeps in-frame clones and lacks some. The sample records around 200,000 clones, about 88% being singletons. Material for sequencing was PBMCs. These receptors were obtained from a woman aged 25 to 39 in good health and CMV-seronegative.

The J gene is TRBJ2-1, the V gene TRBV5-1, with 12 positions matching TRBD2. Germline assignment: CDR1 SGHRS and CDR2 YFSETQ. The CDR3 is 15 residues long. J was trimmed by 7 bases and V by 7 bases; bases with no gene match: 9. This CDR3 is CASRLAGERRNEQFF. In nucleotides, the CDR3 is TGCGCCAGCCGACTAGCGGGAGAGCGAAGGAATGAGCAGTTCTTC.

The chain combines TRBV5-5 with TRBJ2-2; D gene uncertain. This CDR3 is built from 15 residues. CDR1 is SGHKS, CDR2 YYEKEE, per germline (reference sequence). Trimming removed 4 bases from V and 2 bases from J, with 12 bases in between. CDR3 nucleotides: TGTGCCAGCAGCCCCAATTGGGCTAACACCGGGGAGCTGTTTTTT. This sequence encodes CASSPNWANTGELFF.

V gene TRBV28 combines with J gene TRBJ1-5; no clear D gene. This CDR3 is built from 13 residues. Germline-derived CDR1 and CDR2 are MDHEN and SYDVKM. The V end lost 3 bases, the J end lost 7 bases, and 10 bases lay between the germline ends. CDR3 in DNA: TGTGCCAGCAGTTTGCAGGCTGGGCAGCCCCAGCATTTT. This sequence encodes CASSLQAGQPQHF.

The chain joins TRBV7-8 to TRBJ2-3; TRBD2 matches 10 bases. Germline V gene lookup returns CDR1 SGHVS and CDR2 FQNEAQ. The CDR3 runs 16 residues. J gave up 2 bases and V 5 bases, and 7 bases lay outside the gene matches. This CDR3 is CASSGYGTSATDTQYF. The CDR3 bases are TGTGCCAGCAGCGGTTACGGGACTAGCGCCACAGATACGCAGTATTTT.

V is TRBV19 and J is TRBJ2-7, with 7 nucleotides matching TRBD1. The junction had 6 bases not matched to a gene; V was cut back by 4 bases and J by 6 bases. This CDR3 has 13 amino acids. CDR1 is LNHDA, CDR2 SQIVND, per germline (reference sequence). Here the CDR3 DNA reads TGTGCCAGTAGTACCTGGGACAGTACCGAGCAGTACTTC. Translated: CASSTWDSTEQYF.

This clone came up once. The V and J genes are TRBV6-6 and TRBJ2-2, with TRBD2 identical over 10 bases. CDR3 length: 16 amino acids. V shed 5 bases and J 7 bases; nucleotides not matched to a gene: 10. Per germline, CDR1 MNHNY and CDR2 SVGAGI (reference sequence). The CDR3 DNA reads TGTGCCAGCAGTCGACCAGCGGGAGGGCCTGTCGGGGAGCTGTTTTTT. Its protein product is CASSRPAGGPVGELFF.

CDR3 sequence reads: CASSVEQNYGYTF. CDR3 DNA sequence: TGTGCCAGCAGTGTTGAACAGAACTATGGCTACACCTTC. The J gene is TRBJ1-2, the V gene TRBV2; no clear D. Germline V gives CDR1 SNHLY, CDR2 FYNNEI. There are 13 residues in the CDR3. The V and J ends lost 4 bases and 2 bases respectively, with 8 bases between them.

The chain joins TRBV29-1 to TRBJ2-7; 7 nucleotides agree with TRBD1. The germline V gene has CDR1 SQVTM and CDR2 ANQGSEA. This CDR3 comprises 14 residues. V lost 8 bases, J lost 5 bases, and 15 bases stayed unmatched. The CDR3 DNA sequence: TGCAGCTGGTGGGGGACAGAGCTAACTAACGAGCAGTACTTC. Protein sequence: CSWWGTELTNEQYF.

The chain carries TRBV11-2 and TRBJ2-7; 8 bases fit TRBD1. The V gene's germline CDR1 is SGHAT and CDR2 FQNNGV. Trimming cost V 5 bases and J 6 bases; bases outside gene matches: 9. CDR3 length: 14 amino acids. CDR3 sequence reads: CASSLDRDAFEQYF. As DNA, the CDR3 is TGTGCCAGCAGCCTGGACAGGGACGCGTTCGAGCAGTACTTC.

The chain couples TRBV7-2 to TRBJ2-7; 8 bases match TRBD2. Trimming took 5 bases from V and 3 from J; bases not matched to a gene: 6. Germline V CDR1 and CDR2: SGHTA, FQGNSA. This CDR3 region has 14 residues. Here the CDR3 DNA reads TGTGCCAGCAGCCGAAGCGGGAGACTCTACGAGCAGTACTTC. Its protein product is CASSRSGRLYEQYF.

V gene TRBV9 combines with J gene TRBJ2-7; 7 bases align to TRBD1. V trimming: 4 bases; J trimming: 7 bases; junction bases outside the gene matches: 17. The CDR3 runs to 16 residues. CDR1 and CDR2 from the germline V gene are SGDLS and YYNGEE. The CDR3 sequence: CASSLNRDSPTREQYF. The DNA of the CDR3 is TGTGCCAGCAGCCTAAATCGGGACAGTCCGACGCGGGAGCAGTACTTC.

The gene calls are TRBV28 and TRBJ1-5; D remains ambiguous. CDR3 length equals 14 residues. Deletions cut 4 bases from V and 0 bases from J, with 7 bases between. Germline CDR1 reads MDHEN; CDR2 reads SYDVKM. CDR3 region: CASSSRVSNQPQHF. The DNA for the CDR3 is TGTGCCAGCAGTTCACGGGTTAGCAATCAGCCCCAGCATTTT.

This clone was detected once. This chain uses TRBV7-2 with TRBJ2-5; possibly TRBD2 for D (6 bases). Trimming left V 11 bases short and J 1 base short, with 20 bases between. The CDR3 sequence is 15 residues long. Per germline, CDR1 SGHTA and CDR2 FQGNSA. This CDR3 reads CAGSSRAGLQETQYF. The CDR3 DNA reads as TGTGCCGGGTCAAGCCGGGCGGGGCTCCAAGAGACCCAGTACTTC.

This clone showed up just once. The V and J genes are TRBV5-1 and TRBJ2-2; TRBD1 agrees at 7 bases. Trimming removed 7 bases from V and 4 bases from J; junction bases left unmatched: 10. Germline V gives CDR1 SGHRS, CDR2 YFSETQ. This CDR3 spans 15 amino acids. CDR3 sequence: CASAETGESTGELFF. DNA for the CDR3: TGCGCCAGCGCCGAAACAGGGGAATCCACCGGGGAGCTGTTTTTT.

The rearrangement links TRBV2 to TRBJ2-7, with D unresolved. Germline assignment: CDR1 SNHLY and CDR2 FYNNEI. Trimming left V 3 bases short and J 2 bases short, with 20 bases between. This CDR3 region has 17 residues. For the CDR3, the DNA is TGTGCCAGCAGTGACTCCCGAGACACCCCGAATCCCTACGAGCAGTACTTC. Its protein product is CASSDSRDTPNPYEQYF.

V and J are TRBV7-6 and TRBJ2-5; 12 nucleotides agree with TRBD1. Germline CDR1 SGHVS, CDR2 FNYEAQ. CDR3 length equals 19 residues. J gave up 1 base and V 1 base, and 10 bases lay outside the gene matches. The CDR3 DNA sequence: TGTGCCAGCAGCTTAGGGGACAGGGGGCCGCCGGGACCCCAAGAGACCCAGTACTTC. Protein product: CASSLGDRGPPGPQETQYF. The full variable domain, with the rest looked up from reference TRBV7-6 and TRBJ2-5, is GAGVSQSPRYKVTKRGQDVALRCDPISGHVSLYWYRQALGQGPEFLTYFNYEAQQDKSGLPNDRFSAERPEGSISTLTIQRTEQRDSAMYRCASSLGDRGPPGPQETQYFGPGTRLLVL.

The chain joins TRBV14 to TRBJ1-2; D gene unclear. Trimming took 4 bases from V and 1 from J, leaving 4 bases between them. CDR1 and CDR2 (germline): SGHDN, FVKESK. This CDR3 is built from 12 residues. The CDR3 nucleotides read TGTGCCAGCAGCCTATATAACTATGGCTACACCTTC. Its translation: CASSLYNYGYTF.

The chain carries TRBV18 and TRBJ2-1; 9 bases are shared with TRBD2. V dropped 5 bases and J dropped 4; count of bases not matched to a gene: 9. The CDR3 sequence is 16 residues long. Germline V gene data show CDR1 as KGHSH and CDR2 as LQKENI. The CDR3 DNA sequence: TGTGCCAGCTCAGGCGAGAGCGGGAGGCATTACAATGAGCAGTTCTTC. Translation: CASSGESGRHYNEQFF.

This clone was seen once. This chain connects TRBV21-1 to TRBJ2-7; the table's D call, TRBD2, was not checked against the DNA. TRBV21-1 corresponds to a pseudogene. CDR3 length equals 11 residues. The CDR3 loop is CASSKDGGQYF. As DNA, the CDR3 is TGTGCCAGCAGCAAGGACGGGGGGCAGTACTTC.

V usage is TRBV14 and J usage is TRBJ2-2; TRBD2 matches 13 bases. V was clipped by 1 base and J by 1 base; unmatched bases: 12. Germline V CDR1 and CDR2: SGHDN, FVKESK. The CDR3 consists of 21 residues. The CDR3 protein is CASSQGMLEGLAGRNTGELFF. CDR3 DNA: TGTGCCAGCAGCCAAGGGATGCTTGAGGGACTAGCGGGAAGGAACACCGGGGAGCTGTTTTTT.

This clone is a singleton in its sample. The chain has TRBV5-1 and TRBJ2-2, with 8 positions matching TRBD1. J was trimmed by 6 bases and V by 5 bases; bases with no gene match: 6. Germline lookup yields CDR1 SGHRS and CDR2 YFSETQ. The CDR3 runs to 14 residues. CDR3 in amino acids: CASRPRTGSGELFF. CDR3 nucleotide sequence: TGCGCCAGCAGACCCAGGACAGGGTCCGGGGAGCTGTTTTTT.

The chain links TRBV28 to TRBJ2-5, with 8 bases that match TRBD2. Germline V gives CDR1 MDHEN, CDR2 SYDVKM. The CDR3 extends over 13 amino acids. V lost 6 bases to trimming and J lost 5 bases; unmatched junction nucleotides: 5. CDR3 residues: CASSPAGEETQYF. The CDR3 nucleotides read TGTGCCAGCAGCCCAGCGGGAGAGGAGACCCAGTACTTC. The variable domain in full, completed from reference TRBV28 and TRBJ2-5, reads DVKVTQSSRYLVKRTGEKVFLECVQDMDHENMFWYRQDPGLGLRLIYFSYDVKMKEKGDIPEGYSVSREKKERFSLILESASTNQTSMYLCASSPAGEETQYFGPGTRLLVL.

This sequence joins TRBV19 and TRBJ1-5; 7 bases match TRBD1. J was trimmed by 3 bases and V by 1 base; bases with no gene match: 3. The CDR3 has 15 residues. Germline V gene lookup returns CDR1 LNHDA and CDR2 SQIVND (reference sequence). DNA for the CDR3: TGTGCCAGTAGTATAGGACAGGGCCTCAATCAGCCCCAGCATTTT. This translates into CASSIGQGLNQPQHF.

The V and J genes are TRBV6-1 and TRBJ1-2; possibly TRBD1 for D (5 bases). CDR1 and CDR2 (germline): MNHNS, SASEGT. The CDR3 has 14 amino acids. V was shortened by 2 bases and J by 6 bases, with 13 bases between the two germline ends. The CDR3 nucleotides read TGTGCCAGCAGTGAAAACAGGCAGGGTCATGGCTACACCTTC. Encoded protein: CASSENRQGHGYTF.

The chain employs TRBV5-8 and TRBJ1-3; 9 bases line up with TRBD1. V lost 2 bases, J lost 4 bases, and 7 bases stayed unmatched. The CDR3 extends over 16 amino acids. Germline lookup yields CDR1 SGHTS and CDR2 YDEGEE. The CDR3 region is CASSLMGQGTGNTIYF. CDR3 DNA: TGTGCCAGCAGCTTAATGGGACAGGGTACCGGAAACACCATATATTTT.

The chain links TRBV28 to TRBJ1-5; 9 nucleotides agree with TRBD1. Germline CDR1 MDHEN, CDR2 SYDVKM. J gave up 5 bases and V 4 bases, and 6 bases lay outside the gene matches. The CDR3 contains 15 residues. CDR3 amino acids: CASSSSGTGYQPQHF. In nucleotides, the CDR3 is TGTGCCAGCAGTTCTTCCGGGACAGGGTATCAGCCCCAGCATTTT.

About this clone itself: The junction does not match germline at one end; this may be a read error. The gene calls are TRBV19 and TRBJ2-7, with TRBD1 matching 10 bases. This CDR3 region has 14 residues. The germline gives CDR1 LNHDA, CDR2 SQIVND (reference sequence). Here the CDR3 reads CASSTGTGVGERYF. CDR3 nucleotides: TGTGCCAGTAGTACCGGGACAGGGGTTGGCGAGCGGTACTTC.

This clone was seen a single time. This sequence joins TRBV5-1 and TRBJ2-1; possible D gene TRBD2, 6 bases. Trimming took 0 bases from V and 7 from J, leaving 14 bases between them. The CDR3 extends over 15 amino acids. The germline gives CDR1 SGHRS, CDR2 YFSETQ. The DNA for the CDR3 is TGCGCCAGCAGCTTGGTCCCTAGCGCAATAAATGAGCAGTTCTTC. As protein: CASSLVPSAINEQFF.

This rearrangement joins TRBV10-2 to TRBJ1-2; TRBD1 is a possible D gene (6 bases). The CDR3 consists of 15 residues. From germline, CDR1 is WSHSY and CDR2 SAAADI. The V gene lost 0 bases and the J gene lost 4 bases, with 12 bases spanning the gap. CDR3 region: CASSESIQGFYGYTF. The DNA for the CDR3 is TGCGCCAGCAGTGAGTCGATACAGGGATTCTATGGCTACACCTTC.

J is TRBJ2-7 and V is TRBV25-1; TRBD2 aligns across 10 bases. This CDR3 is built from 15 residues. Germline V CDR1 and CDR2: MGHDK, SYGVNS. J lost 1 base, V lost 4 bases, and 4 bases had no gene match. CDR3 protein: CASSAPGLASYEQYF. In DNA, the CDR3 is TGTGCCAGCAGTGCCCCGGGACTAGCGTCCTACGAGCAGTACTTC.

V usage is TRBV9 and J usage is TRBJ2-7; 11 bases map to TRBD1. The junction had 8 bases not matched to a gene; V was cut back by 4 bases and J by 5 bases. CDR1 and CDR2 (germline): SGDLS, YYNGEE. The length of the CDR3 is 15 residues. CDR3 in amino acids: CASSFGQGAIDEQYF. CDR3 coding DNA: TGTGCCAGCAGCTTTGGACAGGGGGCGATTGACGAGCAGTACTTC.